Following are 17 T cell receptor beta chains from one sample sequenced in a study of T cells after somatic rescue of genetic block. TCRdb's table, derived via immunoSEQ multiplex PCR, lists solely in-frame clones and lacks some. Counted here are 14,000 to 15,000 clones, about 70% occurring once; the ten biggest clones make up approximately 15%. The sample consisted of peripheral blood mononuclear cells (PBMCs). The receptors shown here come from a boy between 10 and 17 years old.

This chain joins TRBV4-2 and TRBJ1-5; no clear D. Trimming removed 0 bases from V and 4 bases from J, with 10 bases in between. CDR3 length: 15 amino acids. Per the germline V gene, CDR1 is LGHNA and CDR2 is YNFKEQ. CDR3 sequence reads: CASSQDASVNQPQHF. For the CDR3, the DNA is TGTGCCAGCAGCCAAGATGCCAGTGTTAATCAGCCCCAGCATTTT.

The V and J genes are TRBV29-1 and TRBJ1-4; no clear D gene. Germline CDR1 reads SQVTM; CDR2 reads ANQGSEA. CDR3 length equals 14 residues. Trimming pared 7 bases from V and 1 base from J, leaving 13 bases between. Written as DNA, the CDR3 is TGCAGCGCCCTAAAGGAGGGAACTAATGAAAAACTGTTTTTT. Translated: CSALKEGTNEKLFF. Using reference TRBV29-1 and TRBJ1-4 for the parts outside the CDR3, the full variable domain is SAVISQKPSRDICQRGTSLTIQCQVDSQVTMMFWYRQQPGQSLTLIATANQGSEATYESGFVIDKFPISRPNLTFSTLTVSNMSPEDSSIYLCSALKEGTNEKLFFGSGTQLSVL.

CDR3 in amino acids: CASSGQGGSDQPQHF. CDR3 sequence (DNA): TGTGCCAGCAGTGGACAGGGGGGAAGCGATCAGCCCCAGCATTTT. V usage is TRBV25-1 and J usage is TRBJ1-5, with TRBD1 matching over 9 bases. The CDR3 spans 15 residues. The ends lost 4 bases at V and 5 bases at J; junction bases unmatched: 6. Germline loops: CDR1 MGHDK, CDR2 SYGVNS. Complete variable domain (other parts from reference TRBV25-1 and TRBJ1-5): EADIYQTPRYLVIGTGKKITLECSQTMGHDKMYWYQQDPGMELHLIHYSYGVNSTEKGDLSSESTVSRIRTEHFPLTLESARPSHTSQYLCASSGQGGSDQPQHFGDGTRLSIL.

The chain recombines TRBV11-2 with TRBJ2-1; D is possibly TRBD1 (6 bases). CDR3 length equals 15 residues. Germline lookup yields CDR1 SGHAT and CDR2 FQNNGV. The germline V and J ends were trimmed by 1 base and 10 bases, with 17 bases remaining between them. This CDR3 reads CASSLGSLQGIEQFF. Written as DNA, the CDR3 is TGTGCCAGCAGCTTAGGTTCCCTACAGGGAATAGAGCAGTTCTTC.

V and J are TRBV9 and TRBJ2-2, with D perhaps TRBD1 (5 bases). The CDR3 extends over 18 amino acids. The V gene's germline CDR1 is SGDLS and CDR2 YYNGEE. V gave up 1 base and J gave up 6 bases, with 22 bases separating them. CDR3 amino acids: CASSVNPLPAQGPGELFF. CDR3 nucleotides: TGTGCCAGCAGCGTAAACCCTTTACCGGCCCAGGGCCCCGGGGAGCTGTTTTTT.

This clone was counted a single time. V is TRBV2 and J is TRBJ2-6; the D gene is possibly TRBD1 (5 bases). This CDR3 is built from 15 residues. CDR1 and CDR2 from the germline V gene are SNHLY and FYNNEI. Between the trimmed V and J ends, which lost 7 bases and 4 bases, there was a span of 14 bases. The CDR3 DNA sequence: TGTGCCAGCAAGAAGGGGCTTTCCGGGGCCAACGTCCTGACTTTC. Translating it yields CASKKGLSGANVLTF.

The V and J genes are TRBV28 and TRBJ2-5; 8 bases fit TRBD2. The J call may not be correct, given that the DNA end is closer to TRBJ2-7. Germline lookup yields CDR1 MDHEN and CDR2 SYDVKM. The CDR3 extends over 14 amino acids. The CDR3 sequence: CASSSGGRIYEQYF. CDR3 bases: TGTGCCAGCAGTTCGGGCGGGAGGATTTACGAGCAGTACTTC.

The genes are TRBV9 and TRBJ2-3, with 8 bases identical to TRBD1. The germline gives CDR1 SGDLS, CDR2 YYNGEE. V trimming: 1 base; J trimming: 6 bases; junction bases outside the gene matches: 10. The CDR3 totals 16 residues. DNA for the CDR3: TGTGCCAGCAGCGTACTTCTGGGACAGGTGGGGGATACGCAGTATTTT. It specifies CASSVLLGQVGDTQYF.

The rearrangement joins TRBV7-9 to TRBJ1-6; D is perhaps TRBD1 (6 bases). Trimming cost V 4 bases and J 1 base, with 11 bases left between them. Germline V CDR1 and CDR2: SEHNR, FQNEAQ (reference sequence). The CDR3 contains 16 residues. CDR3: CASSSKGGSYNSPLHF. The CDR3 nucleotides read TGTGCCAGCAGCTCGAAAGGGGGGTCCTATAATTCACCCCTCCACTTT.

The chain recombines TRBV5-1 with TRBJ1-4; no clear D. CDR3 length: 15 residues. Trimming took 1 base from V and 8 from J, leaving 15 bases between them. CDR1 SGHRS and CDR2 YFSETQ come from the germline V gene. The CDR3 spells CASSLMAEVGEKLFF. In DNA, the CDR3 is TGCGCCAGCAGCTTGATGGCGGAGGTCGGGGAAAAACTGTTTTTT.

The chain has TRBV5-1 and TRBJ1-4, with 9 bases lining up with TRBD1. Germline-derived CDR1 and CDR2 are SGHRS and YFSETQ. The ends lost 4 bases at V and 8 bases at J; junction bases unmatched: 12. The CDR3 is 16 amino acids. The chain's CDR3 is CASSPPTGGSAEKLFF. CDR3 nucleotide sequence: TGCGCCAGCAGCCCTCCCACAGGGGGCTCGGCAGAAAAACTGTTTTTT.

The rearrangement joins TRBV19 to TRBJ1-2; D unclear. The CDR3 runs 14 residues. The ends were cut back, 3 bases at V and 4 bases at J, with 12 bases in the middle. CDR1 is LNHDA and CDR2 is SQIVND in the germline V gene (reference sequence). The CDR3 reads CASSIGQDLYGYTF. CDR3 bases: TGTGCCAGTAGTATTGGGCAGGACCTCTATGGCTACACCTTC.

The chain carries TRBV6-1 and TRBJ2-2; D not resolved. CDR1 is MNHNS and CDR2 is SASEGT in the germline V gene. Trimming cost V 8 bases and J 7 bases, with 8 bases left between them. The CDR3 sequence is 11 residues long. The CDR3 coding sequence is TGTGCCAGCTCTTCCTACGGGGAGCTGTTTTTT. This sequence encodes CASSSYGELFF.

This clone has a single count. This is likely an artifact of a read error, given a far larger clone one base away. J is TRBJ1-1 and V is TRBV5-7; possible D gene TRBD1, 6 bases. TRBV5-7 falls under the ORF class, with uncertain function. The ends were cut back, 2 bases at V and 3 bases at J, with 20 bases in the middle. This CDR3 contains 17 residues. The CDR3 region has the DNA TGTGCCAGCAGCTTCCGGGACGGGGGGCCGGTGGACACTGAAGCTTTCTTT. Amino acid sequence: CASSFRDGGPVDTEAFF.

The gene calls are TRBV28 and TRBJ2-1; tentatively, D is TRBD2 (6 bases). In germline, CDR1 is MDHEN, CDR2 SYDVKM. Trimming left V 7 bases short and J 0 bases short, with 19 bases between. The CDR3 covers 17 residues. The CDR3 loop reads CASNGGWTPRSYNEQFF. CDR3 sequence (DNA): TGTGCCAGCAACGGGGGTTGGACTCCTCGCTCCTACAATGAGCAGTTCTTC.

The chain uses TRBV28 and TRBJ1-4; a weak D match, TRBD1 (5 bases). The V gene's germline CDR1 is MDHEN and CDR2 SYDVKM. The CDR3 covers 14 residues. Trimming shortened V by 6 bases and J by 3 bases, and 11 bases separated the two germline ends. The chain's CDR3 is CASREWGPNEKLFF. Here the CDR3 DNA reads TGTGCCAGCAGGGAGTGGGGCCCTAATGAAAAACTGTTTTTT.

The CDR3 is CASREREAEWGSYEQYF. CDR3 coding DNA: TGCGCCAGCAGGGAGCGGGAGGCCGAATGGGGCTCCTACGAGCAGTACTTC. V usage is TRBV4-1 and J usage is TRBJ2-7; the match to TRBD2 covers 9 bases. The germline gives CDR1 MGHRA, CDR2 YSYEKL. The V segment lost 6 bases and the J segment 0 bases; nucleotides outside the gene matches: 12. This CDR3 is built from 17 residues.